Below, one TCR beta chain is given with its context. The same CDR3 is also encoded by other DNA sequences in this sample. The data were taken from a study of blood T cell repertoires in COVID-19. The data were produced by immunoSEQ multiplex PCR, yet TCRdb's version contains in-frame clones alone and is incomplete. The data contain approximately 210,000 clones, roughly 82% of them singletons. Each recovered donor of Cohort 3 presented with two negative PCRs, clearance, or symptom resolution. V shed 2 bases and J shed 5 bases, with 12 bases lying between them. Looked up from germline, CDR1 is GTSNPN and CDR2 is SVGIG (reference sequence). This CDR3 is built from 13 residues.

V gene TRBV30 combines with J gene TRBJ1-1, with D possibly being TRBD1 (5 bases). The specimen was PBMCs or T cells enriched from blood (not recorded which). The TCR originated in a man aged 35-49 years who had recovered from COVID-19. The CDR3 loop reads CAWSLQGDTEAFF. In DNA, the CDR3 is TGTGCCTGGAGTCTCCAGGGTGATACTGAAGCTTTCTTT.